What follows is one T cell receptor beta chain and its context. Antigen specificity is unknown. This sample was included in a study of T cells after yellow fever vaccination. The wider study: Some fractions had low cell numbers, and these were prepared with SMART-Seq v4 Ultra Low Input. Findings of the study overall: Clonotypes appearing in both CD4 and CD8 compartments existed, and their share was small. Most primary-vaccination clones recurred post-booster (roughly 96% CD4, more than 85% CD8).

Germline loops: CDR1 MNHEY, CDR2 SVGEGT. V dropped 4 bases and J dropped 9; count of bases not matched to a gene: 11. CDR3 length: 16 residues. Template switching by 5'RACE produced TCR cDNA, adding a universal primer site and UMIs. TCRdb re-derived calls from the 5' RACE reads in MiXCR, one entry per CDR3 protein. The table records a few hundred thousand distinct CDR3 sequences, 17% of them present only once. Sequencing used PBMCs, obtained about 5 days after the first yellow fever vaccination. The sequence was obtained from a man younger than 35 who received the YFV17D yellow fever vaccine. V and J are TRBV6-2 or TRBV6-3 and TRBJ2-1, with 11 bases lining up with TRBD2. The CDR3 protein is CASSSPTSGGRGEQFF. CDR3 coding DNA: TGTGCCAGCAGTTCCCCTACTAGCGGGGGAAGGGGTGAGCAGTTCTTC.